Shown below are 19 T cell receptor beta chains from a single sample sequenced in a study of T-cell memory formation after mild COVID-19. TCRdb called the 5' RACE reads again in MiXCR, with one record for every CDR3 protein. The table includes about 320,000 distinct CDR3 sequences, 14% detected once. The sample consisted of PBMCs or a T cell subset sorted from them (not recorded which). All receptors derive from a man between 18 and 29 years old who had mild COVID-19 (a few samples of this study predate the infection). Cell type and time point are not known.

The rearrangement joins TRBV6-2 or TRBV6-3 to TRBJ1-1; weak D call: TRBD1 (5 bases). The V end lost 6 bases, the J end lost 10 bases, and 21 bases lay between the germline ends. CDR3 length equals 14 residues. Germline V gene sequence: CDR1 MNHEY, CDR2 SVGEGT. The CDR3 nucleotides are TGTGCCAGCAGACTGAGTGGAACTCAGGGTGGAGCTTTCTTT. Amino acids: CASRLSGTQGGAFF.

This clonotype showed up just a few times. The rearrangement joins TRBV5-1 to TRBJ2-5, with D possibly matching TRBD1 (5 bases). Trimming left V 0 bases short and J 2 bases short, with 17 bases between. The CDR3 contains 17 residues. Germline V gives CDR1 SGHRS, CDR2 YFSETQ. The CDR3 here is CASSLGPQGAEQETQYF. The CDR3 DNA sequence: TGCGCCAGCAGCTTGGGGCCACAAGGGGCGGAACAAGAGACCCAGTACTTC.

The chain combines TRBV5-5 with TRBJ2-7; TRBD1 aligns across 8 bases. V was pared by 4 bases and J by 4 bases, with 7 bases of the junction left unmatched. From germline, CDR1 is SGHKS and CDR2 YYEKEE (reference sequence). The length of the CDR3 is 14 residues. The CDR3, as DNA: TGTGCCAGCAGCATTTGGACAGGGAGGTACGAGCAGTACTTC. Translated, it gives CASSIWTGRYEQYF.

The chain is built from TRBV5-6 and TRBJ2-7; TRBD2 is a possible D gene (5 bases). The CDR3 is 15 residues long. Germline CDR1 and CDR2: SGHDT and YYEEEE. V gave up 3 bases and J gave up 0 bases, with 13 bases separating them. This chain's CDR3 is CASSYAPGSSYEQYF. The CDR3 coding sequence is TGTGCCAGCAGCTATGCTCCGGGGAGCTCCTACGAGCAGTACTTC.

This clonotype was seen only a few times. This CDR3 reads CASSSGLPPLHF. For the CDR3, the DNA is TGTGCCAGCAGCTCGGGACTGCCTCCCCTCCACTTT. The genes are TRBV6-5 and TRBJ1-6; D is perhaps TRBD1 (5 bases). The CDR3 runs 12 residues. The ends were cut back, 6 bases at V and 13 bases at J, with 13 bases in the middle. CDR1 is MNHEY and CDR2 is SVGAGI in the germline V gene.

This clonotype was detected many times. The chain has TRBV7-9 and TRBJ1-1; possible D gene TRBD1, 6 bases. Germline CDR1 is SEHNR and CDR2 is FQNEAQ (reference sequence). The CDR3 is made up of 14 amino acids. V was clipped by 3 bases and J by 4 bases, with 12 bases between them. The CDR3 loop is CASSFAARGTEAFF. In nucleotides, the CDR3 is TGTGCCAGCAGCTTCGCGGCCAGGGGCACTGAAGCTTTCTTT.

There are many counts of this clonotype. The CDR3 protein is CSARPGVNTGELFF. In DNA form, the CDR3 reads TGCAGTGCTAGACCCGGGGTCAACACCGGGGAGCTGTTTTTT. The V and J genes are TRBV20-1 and TRBJ2-2, with a possible D match to TRBD2 (5 bases). CDR3 length equals 14 residues. Trimming left V 2 bases short and J 2 bases short, with 9 bases between. CDR1 and CDR2 from the germline V gene are DFQATT and SNEGSKA (reference sequence).

This clonotype appeared a few times. The chain is built from TRBV5-5 and TRBJ1-5; 10 bases agree with TRBD1. The CDR3 runs to 14 residues. With 3 bases clipped from V and 6 bases from J, the junction kept 3 bases outside the gene matches. Germline CDR1 and CDR2: SGHKS and YYEKEE (reference sequence). CDR3 region: CASSWGQGFQPQHF. CDR3 DNA: TGTGCCAGCAGCTGGGGACAGGGGTTTCAGCCCCAGCATTTT.

The chain has TRBV7-2 and TRBJ2-5, with 9 bases matching TRBD2. The CDR3 runs to 16 residues. Trimming took 3 bases from V and 1 from J; bases not matched to a gene: 6. Germline-derived CDR1 and CDR2 are SGHTA and FQGNSA. This chain's CDR3 is CASSFWISGGQETQYF. The CDR3 DNA reads TGTGCCAGCAGCTTTTGGATTAGCGGGGGCCAAGAGACCCAGTACTTC.

This clonotype occurred many times. The chain is built from TRBV20-1 and TRBJ1-2; D gene uncertain. Trimming took 3 bases from V and 2 from J, leaving 16 bases between them. This CDR3 has 15 amino acids. Per the germline V gene, CDR1 is DFQATT and CDR2 is SNEGSKA (reference sequence). The CDR3 region has the DNA TGCAGTGCTAGTTTACACCCCAGCGCCAACTATGGCTACACCTTC. Protein sequence: CSASLHPSANYGYTF.

The V call is TRBV7-3, the J call TRBJ1-1; the D gene is possibly TRBD1 (6 bases). Per germline, CDR1 SGHTA and CDR2 FQGTGA. This CDR3 is built from 16 residues. With 2 bases removed from V and 1 base from J, the gap between germline ends came to 14 bases. This chain's CDR3 is CASSLSGGRGNTEAFF. CDR3 coding DNA: TGTGCCAGCAGCTTATCCGGGGGGCGCGGGAACACTGAAGCTTTCTTT.

This clonotype showed up just a few times. V gene TRBV5-1 combines with J gene TRBJ1-3, with D possibly TRBD1 on 5 matching bases. Trimming cost V 4 bases and J 4 bases, with 12 bases left between them. The CDR3 extends over 14 amino acids. Per the germline V gene, CDR1 is SGHRS and CDR2 is YFSETQ. The CDR3 loop is CASSPGTDGNTIYF. The CDR3 DNA reads as TGCGCCAGCAGCCCCGGGACGGACGGAAACACCATATATTTT.

The rearrangement uses TRBV4-3 and TRBJ1-4; 10 bases agree with TRBD1. Losses at the gene ends were 3 bases for V and 7 bases for J; bases not matched to a gene: 5. CDR3 length: 15 residues. Germline loops: CDR1 LGHNA, CDR2 YSLEER. This CDR3 reads CASSQDDRGREKLFF. CDR3 in DNA: TGCGCCAGCAGCCAGGACGACAGGGGGCGTGAAAAACTGTTTTTT.

V and J are TRBV10-3 and TRBJ2-7; possible D gene TRBD2, 5 bases. CDR1 and CDR2 (germline): ENHRY, SYGVKD. The CDR3 extends over 14 amino acids. Trimming removed 3 bases at V and 1 base at J, with 10 bases between. DNA of the CDR3: TGTGCCATCAGTGACGGGGTGGAATCCTACGAGCAGTACTTC. As protein: CAISDGVESYEQYF.

This clonotype was counted a few times. The rearrangement joins TRBV20-1 to TRBJ1-5; unclear D gene. CDR1 is DFQATT and CDR2 is SNEGSKA in the germline V gene (reference sequence). V was cut by 8 bases and J by 7 bases, with 12 bases left in between. The CDR3 length is 11 residues. CDR3: CSPRLGQPQHF. The CDR3 nucleotides read TGCAGTCCACGGCTGGGGCAGCCCCAGCATTTT.

This clonotype was observed a handful of times. The chain uses TRBV7-2 and TRBJ2-3, with 9 bases lining up with TRBD2. Germline V CDR1 and CDR2: SGHTA, FQGNSA. V gave up 1 base and J gave up 4 bases; unmatched junction bases: 6. The CDR3 spans 16 residues. This CDR3 is CASSLVTSGFADTQYF. The CDR3, as DNA: TGTGCCAGCAGCTTAGTAACTAGCGGGTTCGCAGATACGCAGTATTTT.

The chain recombines TRBV20-1 with TRBJ2-3; D not certain. The CDR3 sequence is 16 residues long. CDR1 and CDR2 from the germline V gene are DFQATT and SNEGSKA (reference sequence). V was clipped by 6 bases and J by 2 bases, with 21 bases between them. This CDR3 is CSAPRTPTATTDTQYF. The CDR3 nucleotides read TGCAGTGCCCCCAGAACCCCTACCGCGACCACAGATACGCAGTATTTT.

The rearrangement uses TRBV6-5 and TRBJ2-2; tentatively, D is TRBD1 (7 bases). Germline V gene data show CDR1 as MNHEY and CDR2 as SVGAGI. The CDR3 contains 14 residues. The V end lost 8 bases, the J end lost 1 base, and 11 bases lay between the germline ends. The CDR3 is CASRGTVNTGELFF. The DNA of the CDR3 is TGTGCCAGCCGGGGGACAGTGAACACCGGGGAGCTGTTTTTT.

This clonotype was seen a handful of times. The chain is built from TRBV11-3 and TRBJ2-1; D might be TRBD1 or TRBD2, each matching 5 bases. Trimming pared 2 bases from V and 5 bases from J, leaving 10 bases between. Per the germline V gene, CDR1 is SGHNT and CDR2 is YENEEA. This CDR3 is built from 14 residues. The CDR3 DNA reads TGTGCCAGCAGCTTACGGGGCGGTAACAATGAGCAGTTCTTC. Amino acids: CASSLRGGNNEQFF.